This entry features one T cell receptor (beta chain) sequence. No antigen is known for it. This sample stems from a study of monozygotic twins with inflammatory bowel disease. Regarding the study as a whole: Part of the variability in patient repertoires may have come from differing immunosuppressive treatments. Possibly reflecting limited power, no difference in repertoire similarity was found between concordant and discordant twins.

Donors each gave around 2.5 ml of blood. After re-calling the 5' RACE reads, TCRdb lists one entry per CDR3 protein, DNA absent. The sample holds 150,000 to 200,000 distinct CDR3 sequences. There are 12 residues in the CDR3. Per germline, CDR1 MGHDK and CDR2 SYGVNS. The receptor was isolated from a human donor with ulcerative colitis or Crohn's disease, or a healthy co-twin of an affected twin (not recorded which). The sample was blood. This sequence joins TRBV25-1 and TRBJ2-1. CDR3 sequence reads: CASSETVNEQFF.